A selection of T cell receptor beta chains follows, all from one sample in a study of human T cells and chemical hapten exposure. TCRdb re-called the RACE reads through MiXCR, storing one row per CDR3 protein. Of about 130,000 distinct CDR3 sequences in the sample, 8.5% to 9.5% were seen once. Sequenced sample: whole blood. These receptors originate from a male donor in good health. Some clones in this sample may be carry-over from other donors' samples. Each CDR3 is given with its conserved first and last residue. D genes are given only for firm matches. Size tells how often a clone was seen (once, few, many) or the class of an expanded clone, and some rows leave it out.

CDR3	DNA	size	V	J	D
CASSHGTGSTDTQYF	TGTGCCAGCAGCCACGGGACAGGGAGCACAGATACGCAGTATTTT	many	TRBV6-2/TRBV6-3	TRBJ2-3	TRBD1
CASSLVSSPRTAQETQYF	TGTGCCAGCAGCTTAGTATCTTCCCCCCGGACGGCGCAAGAGACCCAGTACTTC	few	TRBV7-9	TRBJ2-5	NA
CASSLIAGWNTEAFF	TGTGCCAGCAGCTTAATAGCAGGTTGGAACACTGAAGCTTTCTTT	NA	TRBV7-9	TRBJ1-1	NA
CSVGTASSYNEQFF	TGCAGCGTTGGGACAGCGAGCTCCTACAATGAGCAGTTCTTC	NA	TRBV29-1	TRBJ2-1	NA
CSVAGVRTGVNTEAFF	TGCAGCGTTGCGGGTGTTAGAACAGGGGTGAACACTGAAGCTTTCTTT	NA	TRBV29-1	TRBJ1-1	TRBD1
CAISESTGAPSSYEQYF	TGTGCCATCAGTGAGTCTACCGGGGCCCCGAGCTCCTACGAGCAGTACTTC	NA	TRBV10-3	TRBJ2-7	NA
CASNLTPDRAGDEQYF	TGTGCCAGCAATCTCACCCCTGACAGGGCAGGGGACGAGCAGTACTTC	many	TRBV2	TRBJ2-7	TRBD1
CASTGGRAFF	TGTGCCAGCACGGGAGGGCGGGCTTTCTTT	NA	TRBV2	TRBJ1-1	NA
CASSDDSTGELFF	TGTGCCAGCAGTGATGACAGTACCGGGGAGCTGTTTTTT	many	TRBV6-4	TRBJ2-2	NA
CASSLRSNRPHYGYTF	TGTGCCAGCAGCTTGCGGTCTAACAGACCACACTATGGCTACACCTTC	many	TRBV7-9	TRBJ1-2	NA
CASSQDRLPGGGQYF	TGCGCCAGCAGCCAAGATCGCTTACCCGGCGGTGGGCAGTACTTC	many	TRBV4-3	TRBJ2-7	NA
CASSLGPTPSKTEAFF	TGTGCCAGCAGCTTAGGGCCGACGCCTAGTAAGACTGAAGCTTTCTTT	NA	TRBV7-9	TRBJ1-1	NA
CASSGGIGNEQYF	TGTGCCAGCAGTGGCGGGATCGGCAATGAGCAGTACTTC	NA	TRBV25-1	TRBJ2-7	NA
CASSESTSRSYEQYF	TGTGCCAGCAGTGAATCAACTAGCCGGTCCTACGAGCAGTACTTC	NA	TRBV2	TRBJ2-7	NA
CASARGGYNEQFF	TGTGCCAGCGCCCGCGGGGGGTACAATGAGCAGTTCTTC	few	TRBV6-5	TRBJ2-1	TRBD2
CASSQGYRITDTQYF	TGCGCCAGCAGCCAAGGCTACAGGATCACAGATACGCAGTATTTT	NA	TRBV4-1	TRBJ2-3	NA
CASSPQSAGGPTGELFF	TGTGCCAGCAGCCCTCAATCGGCGGGAGGGCCCACCGGGGAGCTGTTTTTT	many	TRBV7-8	TRBJ2-2	TRBD2
CASSSGLAGVRDTQYF	TGTGCCAGCAGCTCGGGACTAGCGGGAGTCAGGGATACGCAGTATTTT	NA	TRBV7-9	TRBJ2-3	TRBD2
CASSESLQGMGKDTIYF	TGTGCCAGCAGTGAATCCCTACAGGGGATGGGGAAGGACACCATATATTTT	few	TRBV25-1	TRBJ1-3	TRBD1
CASSSQYSTYEQYF	TGTGCCAGCAGCTCGCAGTACAGCACCTACGAGCAGTACTTC	NA	TRBV5-6	TRBJ2-7	NA
CASSTSGLTTDTQYF	TGTGCCAGCTCAACATCCGGACTGACCACAGATACGCAGTATTTT	NA	TRBV18	TRBJ2-3	NA
CASSPPSSNYGYTF	TGCGCCAGCAGCCCGCCCAGTTCAAACTATGGCTACACCTTC	few	TRBV4-1	TRBJ1-2	NA
CASSLVPGARGSPLHF	TGTGCCAGCAGCTTAGTGCCGGGTGCGCGGGGTTCACCCCTCCACTTT	few	TRBV7-2	TRBJ1-6	NA
CASSQGSGGAETQYF	TGCGCCAGCAGCCAAGGTTCGGGGGGGGCCGAGACCCAGTACTTC	many	TRBV4-3	TRBJ2-5	TRBD2
CSVEKAGTDNLLNYGYTF	TGCAGCGTTGAGAAAGCGGGGACAGATAACCTCCTTAACTATGGCTACACCTTC	NA	TRBV29-1	TRBJ1-2	TRBD1
CASSLSRQGAADTQYF	TGTGCCAGCAGCTTGTCGAGACAGGGGGCCGCAGATACGCAGTATTTT	many	TRBV5-5	TRBJ2-3	TRBD1
CASSQGGRSNQPQHF	TGTGCCAGCAGCCAAGGGGGTAGGAGCAATCAGCCCCAGCATTTT	few	TRBV3-1	TRBJ1-5	NA
CASSPRQGPSTDTQYF	TGTGCCAGCAGCCCCCGCCAAGGGCCGAGCACAGATACGCAGTATTTT	NA	TRBV7-9	TRBJ2-3	NA
CSVVSPGALGYGYTF	TGCAGCGTTGTATCCCCGGGGGCTCTTGGCTATGGCTACACCTTC	NA	TRBV29-1	TRBJ1-2	NA
CASSPSGAYLTSGANVLTF	TGTGCCAGCAGCCCATCAGGAGCCTATCTAACCTCTGGGGCCAACGTCCTGACTTTC	many	TRBV9	TRBJ2-6	NA
CASSQARTGGYGGSKNIQYF	TGTGCCAGCAGCCAAGCGCGGACAGGGGGCTACGGCGGATCCAAAAACATTCAGTACTTC	NA	TRBV3-1	TRBJ2-4	TRBD1
CSARGMGGPISEQFF	TGCAGTGCTCGAGGTATGGGAGGGCCTATTAGTGAGCAGTTCTTC	few	TRBV20-1	TRBJ2-1	TRBD2
CASSVASDTQYF	TGTGCCAGCAGCGTAGCTTCAGATACGCAGTATTTT	many	TRBV9	TRBJ2-3	NA
CSVAGPGELFF	TGCAGCGTTGCAGGGCCCGGGGAGCTGTTTTTT	many	TRBV29-1	TRBJ2-2	NA
CASTLPPTSGYTGELFF	TGTGCCAGCACCTTGCCTCCGACTAGCGGTTACACCGGGGAGCTGTTTTTT	NA	TRBV6-6	TRBJ2-2	TRBD2
CARSLPFRDQETQYF	TGTGCCAGAAGCCTTCCCTTCAGGGACCAAGAGACCCAGTACTTC	NA	TRBV7-9	TRBJ2-5	NA
CASSYSAGGEQPQHF	TGTGCCAGCAGTTACTCCGCAGGGGGCGAACAGCCCCAGCATTTT	few	TRBV6-5	TRBJ1-5	TRBD1
CASSLEIGGRSNEKLFF	TGCGCCAGCAGCTTGGAGATTGGGGGGAGGAGTAATGAAAAACTGTTTTTT	many	TRBV5-1	TRBJ1-4	NA
CASSPLAELTGELFF	TGTGCCAGCAGCCCGCTAGCGGAGCTTACCGGGGAGCTGTTTTTT	few	TRBV9	TRBJ2-2	TRBD2
CASSAGTSGRAYEQYF	TGTGCCAGCAGCGCCGGGACTAGCGGGAGGGCCTACGAGCAGTACTTC	NA	TRBV6-1	TRBJ2-7	TRBD2
CASSLAWARDRQETQYF	TGTGCCAGCAGCTTAGCGTGGGCCAGGGACCGCCAAGAGACCCAGTACTTC	few	TRBV11-1	TRBJ2-5	NA
CASSLRENTEAFF	TGTGCCAGCAGCCTCCGGGAGAACACTGAAGCTTTCTTT	many	TRBV7-2	TRBJ1-1	NA
CATSRVVGAGGTEAFF	TGTGCCACCAGCAGAGTGGTCGGGGCTGGTGGCACTGAAGCTTTCTTT	many	TRBV15	TRBJ1-1	NA
CASSLPGTPGYEQYF	TGCGCCAGCAGCCTACCCGGGACCCCAGGCTACGAGCAGTACTTC	NA	TRBV5-1	TRBJ2-7	NA
CASRLAGGRNEQFF	TGTGCCAGCAGGTTAGCGGGGGGGCGAAATGAGCAGTTCTTC	NA	TRBV6-2/TRBV6-3	TRBJ2-1	TRBD2
CASSTETGGSPLHF	TGCGCCAGCAGCACAGAGACAGGGGGTTCACCCCTCCACTTT	few	TRBV5-1	TRBJ1-6	TRBD1
CASSIGTDHYEQYF	TGTGCCAGTAGTATCGGGACGGACCACTACGAGCAGTACTTC	many	TRBV19	TRBJ2-7	NA
CAISENRAGTNEKLFF	TGTGCCATCAGTGAAAACAGGGCTGGAACTAATGAAAAACTGTTTTTT	NA	TRBV10-3	TRBJ1-4	NA